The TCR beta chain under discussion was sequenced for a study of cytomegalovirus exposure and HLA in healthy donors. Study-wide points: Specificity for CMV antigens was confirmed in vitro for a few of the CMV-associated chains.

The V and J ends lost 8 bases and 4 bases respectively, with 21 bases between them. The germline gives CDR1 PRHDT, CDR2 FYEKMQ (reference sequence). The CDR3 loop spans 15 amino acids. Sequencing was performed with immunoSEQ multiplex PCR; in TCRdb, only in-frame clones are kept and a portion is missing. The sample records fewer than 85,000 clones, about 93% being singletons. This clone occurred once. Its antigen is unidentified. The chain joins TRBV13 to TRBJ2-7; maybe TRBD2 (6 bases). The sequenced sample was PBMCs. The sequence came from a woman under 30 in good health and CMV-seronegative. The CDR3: CASRGSTSTPYEQYF. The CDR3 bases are TGTGCCAGCCGTGGGTCAACTAGCACTCCTTACGAGCAGTACTTC.